The 22 T cell receptor beta chains reported below all come from one sample, sequenced in a study of CD8 T cells in ankylosing spondylitis. Broader study findings: What appeared characteristic of ankylosing spondylitis blood was a TCR beta motif of under 10 highly homologous variants.

These receptors' antigens are unknown. TCRdb analysed the 5' RACE reads with MiXCR anew, one entry per CDR3 protein. This sample has 700,000 to 850,000 distinct CDR3 sequences, with roughly 10% found just once. Material for sequencing was blood, either unsorted or a sorted T cell fraction (not recorded which). The origin of the receptors is a male donor with ankylosing spondylitis.

The chain links TRBV5-1 to TRBJ2-3; D is perhaps TRBD1 (6 bases). The CDR3 is 15 residues long. V was clipped by 2 bases and J by 1 base, with 11 bases between them. Germline loops: CDR1 SGHRS, CDR2 YFSETQ. CDR3 nucleotides: TGCGCCAGCAGCTTTACAGGGACCGGCACAGATACGCAGTATTTT. Translation gives CASSFTGTGTDTQYF.

This clonotype has ten or more counts. The chain couples TRBV29-1 to TRBJ2-3, with 10 positions matching TRBD2. The CDR3 runs 15 residues. The germline V gene has CDR1 SQVTM and CDR2 ANQGSEA. V dropped 6 bases and J dropped 6; count of bases not matched to a gene: 12. CDR3 nucleotides: TGCAGCGTGACGATACCGGGACTAGCGACGGATACGCAGTATTTT. Protein: CSVTIPGLATDTQYF.

This clonotype occurred a few times. The rearrangement joins TRBV9 to TRBJ2-5, with 12 bases fitting TRBD2. After removal of 2 bases from V and 5 bases from J, the junction contained 4 bases not matched to a gene. The CDR3 is 15 amino acids. Germline-derived CDR1 and CDR2 are SGDLS and YYNGEE. The CDR3 spells CASSVLAGGPETQYF. DNA for the CDR3: TGTGCCAGCAGCGTCCTAGCGGGAGGGCCGGAGACCCAGTACTTC.

V is TRBV7-9 and J is TRBJ2-3; D unclear. Trimming took off 4 bases at V and 2 bases at J, with 10 bases between the two ends. Germline CDR1 reads SEHNR; CDR2 reads FQNEAQ (reference sequence). The CDR3 sequence is 14 residues long. DNA for the CDR3: TGTGCCAGCAGCTCCTGGACGGTCACAGATACGCAGTATTTT. It codes for CASSSWTVTDTQYF.

This chain connects TRBV6-2 or TRBV6-3 to TRBJ2-1; TRBD2 agrees at 11 bases. V lost 7 bases and J lost 0; bases outside the gene matches: 14. The CDR3 sequence is 19 residues long. In germline, CDR1 is MNHEY, CDR2 SVGEGT. In DNA, the CDR3 is TGTGCCAGCACCCACCGGGGGTCTAGCGGGAGGCTCTCCTACAATGAGCAGTTCTTC. Translation: CASTHRGSSGRLSYNEQFF.

In its sample, this clonotype was seen many times. DNA of the CDR3: TGTGCCAGCATTTACAGGGAGGGCACTGAAGCTTTCTTT. It codes for CASIYREGTEAFF. V is TRBV12-3 or TRBV12-4 and J is TRBJ1-1, with D perhaps matching TRBD1 (6 bases). The CDR3 loop spans 13 amino acids. V lost 7 bases and J lost 4, with 13 bases in between.

This clonotype was found a few times. The chain recombines TRBV13 with TRBJ2-3, with a weak D call TRBD2 (5 bases). This CDR3 region has 17 residues. V dropped 4 bases and J dropped 4 bases, with 21 bases sitting between them. In germline, CDR1 is PRHDT, CDR2 FYEKMQ (reference sequence). The CDR3 is CASSSLVWTLQADTQYF. The CDR3 region has the DNA TGTGCCAGCAGCTCACTAGTATGGACTCTCCAGGCAGATACGCAGTATTTT.

The chain is built from TRBV9 and TRBJ1-3, with 7 bases lining up with TRBD1. The CDR3 spans 17 residues. J was trimmed by 0 bases and V by 3 bases; bases with no gene match: 9. The germline CDR1 and CDR2 sequences are SGDLS and YYNGEE. The CDR3 DNA reads as TGTGCCAGCAGCGCTACAGGGGCGGGGAGCTCTGGAAACACCATATATTTT. Translating gives CASSATGAGSSGNTIYF.

This chain's CDR3 is CSASRGGRASNEQFF. The CDR3 DNA sequence: TGCAGTGCTAGTCGGGGCGGGAGGGCATCAAATGAGCAGTTCTTC. The chain uses TRBV20-1 and TRBJ2-1; 9 positions agree with TRBD2. The trim removed 3 bases at V and 7 bases at J, leaving 10 bases unmatched. The CDR3 consists of 15 residues. Looked up from germline, CDR1 is DFQATT and CDR2 is SNEGSKA (reference sequence).

In the case of this clonotype: A much larger clone is a single base away; this may be a read error. The chain employs TRBV12-3 or TRBV12-4 and TRBJ1-2; D ambiguous. This CDR3 region has 13 residues. V was shortened by 10 bases and J by 3 bases, with 15 bases between the two germline ends. This CDR3 reads CAIRQTTYYGYTF. CDR3 DNA sequence: TGTGCCATCAGGCAAACGACTTACTATGGCTACACCTTC.

This clonotype was recorded a few times. This CDR3 reads CASSLTVTGANVLTF. CDR3 in DNA: TGTGCCAGCAGCTTGACAGTTACCGGGGCCAACGTCCTGACTTTC. The chain carries TRBV7-2 and TRBJ2-6, with a weak D call TRBD1 (5 bases). Trimming cost V 3 bases and J 4 bases, with 10 bases left between them. Looked up from germline, CDR1 is SGHTA and CDR2 is FQGNSA. The CDR3 has 15 residues.

This clonotype was detected many times. The V and J genes are TRBV29-1 and TRBJ1-2; 10 bases line up with TRBD1. The germline gives CDR1 SQVTM, CDR2 ANQGSEA. The CDR3 runs to 13 residues. The J segment lost 8 bases and the V segment lost 6 bases, leaving 9 bases of the junction unmatched. CDR3 residues: CSVEKDRGKGYTF. The CDR3 nucleotides are TGCAGCGTCGAGAAGGACAGGGGGAAAGGCTACACCTTC.

There are a few counts of this clonotype. V and J are TRBV28 and TRBJ2-5; D is possibly TRBD2 (6 bases). The CDR3 length is 15 residues. Trimming took off 3 bases at V and 5 bases at J, with 16 bases between the two ends. Germline V gene lookup returns CDR1 MDHEN and CDR2 SYDVKM. The CDR3 DNA follows: TGTGCCAGCAGTTTTGGAGGGGCTGGAGGGGAGACCCAGTACTTC. Translation gives CASSFGGAGGETQYF.

The V call is TRBV5-1, the J call TRBJ2-5; the match to TRBD2 covers 8 bases. The CDR3 loop spans 16 amino acids. Germline trimming cut 0 bases from V and 9 bases from J; bases unmatched to any gene: 13. Germline CDR1 reads SGHRS; CDR2 reads YFSETQ. CDR3 nucleotide sequence: TGCGCCAGCAGCTTGGAAGGGGCATCCTTGCGGGAGGCCCAGTACTTC. Translating gives CASSLEGASLREAQYF. Looking up the rest from reference TRBV5-1 and TRBJ2-5 gives the full variable domain: KAGVTQTPRYLIKTRGQQVTLSCSPISGHRSVSWYQQTPGQGLQFLFEYFSETQRNKGNFPGRFSGRQFSNSRSEMNVSTLELGDSALYLCASSLEGASLREAQYFGPGTRLLVL.

This clonotype appeared many times. The chain joins TRBV5-1 to TRBJ2-5; 7 nucleotides agree with TRBD2. There are 14 residues in the CDR3. J was trimmed by 1 base and V by 4 bases; bases with no gene match: 4. From germline, CDR1 is SGHRS and CDR2 YFSETQ. The CDR3 sequence: CASSLGTTQETQYF. The CDR3 DNA reads TGCGCCAGCAGCCTCGGGACTACCCAAGAGACCCAGTACTTC.

The chain links TRBV20-1 to TRBJ2-5; the D gene is possibly TRBD1 (5 bases). Trimming removed 6 bases at V and 2 bases at J, with 16 bases between. CDR3 length equals 14 residues. Germline V gene lookup returns CDR1 DFQATT and CDR2 SNEGSKA (reference sequence). The CDR3 DNA follows: TGCAGTGCCACTACTACGACAGATCAAGAGACCCAGTACTTC. Its translation: CSATTTTDQETQYF.

A word on this clonotype: One end of the junction fails to match germline, which may point to a read error. The chain links TRBV5-1 to TRBJ2-7, with 9 bases aligning to TRBD1. CDR1 and CDR2 from the germline V gene are SGHRS and YFSETQ. The CDR3 has 14 residues. This CDR3 is CASSLSSGDRERYF. The CDR3 DNA sequence: TGCGCCAGCAGCTTGTCAAGTGGGGACAGGGAGCGGTACTTC.

There are a few counts of this clonotype. In nucleotides, the CDR3 is TGCAGTGCTAGAGGATGGGGAGGGGAACCCTACGAGCAGTACTTC. Its protein is CSARGWGGEPYEQYF. V usage is TRBV20-1 and J usage is TRBJ2-7, with TRBD2 matching over 7 bases. Germline values: CDR1 DFQATT, CDR2 SNEGSKA (reference sequence). The CDR3 totals 15 residues. V shed 1 base, J shed 2 bases, and the junction held 8 bases outside the gene matches.

This clonotype has ten or more counts. The V gene is TRBV29-1, the J gene TRBJ2-1; D call uncertain. The CDR3 runs 14 residues. CDR1 is SQVTM and CDR2 is ANQGSEA in the germline V gene. The ends were cut back, 5 bases at V and 4 bases at J, with 15 bases in the middle. The CDR3 nucleotides read TGCAGCGTTCGGCTTAGCCTGGATTACAATGAGCAGTTCTTC. This translates into CSVRLSLDYNEQFF.

The table lists this clonotype with a few counts. CDR3 DNA sequence: TGCGCCAGCAGTTACCGGACAGGGAACCAGCCCCAGCATTTT. It yields the protein CASSYRTGNQPQHF. The chain combines TRBV4-3 with TRBJ1-5, with 8 positions matching TRBD1. Germline V gene lookup returns CDR1 LGHNA and CDR2 YSLEER. This CDR3 region has 14 residues. V shed 6 bases, J shed 7 bases, and the junction held 8 bases outside the gene matches.

This clonotype was detected ten times or more. This chain uses TRBV7-9 with TRBJ2-2; D is perhaps TRBD1 (6 bases). V was clipped by 3 bases and J by 6 bases, with 11 bases between them. In germline, CDR1 is SEHNR, CDR2 FQNEAQ (reference sequence). CDR3 length equals 14 residues. CDR3 protein: CASSFPQGSGELFF. The CDR3, as DNA: TGTGCCAGCAGCTTCCCCCAGGGGTCCGGGGAGCTGTTTTTT.

The chain links TRBV2 to TRBJ1-2; D may be TRBD1 (5 bases). V lost 4 bases to trimming and J lost 6 bases, with 15 bases between them. The CDR3 spans 14 residues. Germline CDR1 and CDR2: SNHLY and FYNNEI. This chain's CDR3 is CASSAGTDFHGYTF. The DNA of the CDR3 is TGTGCCAGCAGTGCCGGGACGGATTTCCATGGCTACACCTTC.